This T cell receptor (beta chain) was identified in a study of cytomegalovirus exposure and HLA in healthy donors. Vbeta (60) and Jbeta (13) primers were used in the PCR. The data were produced by immunoSEQ multiplex PCR, yet TCRdb's version contains in-frame clones alone and is incomplete. The sample yields some 140,000 clones, about four fifths seen once. Per the germline V gene, CDR1 is MDHEN and CDR2 is SYDVKM. V shed 4 bases and J shed 2 bases, with 6 bases lying between them. The CDR3 consists of 13 residues. The sample taken for sequencing was PBMCs. The J gene is TRBJ2-1, the V gene TRBV28; D not certain. The clonotype originates from a female donor in good health and CMV-seronegative. DNA for the CDR3: TGTGCCAGCAGTTCCCCCGCCTACAATGAGCAGTTCTTC. Translating gives CASSSPAYNEQFF.